This TCR beta chain was recorded in a study of cytomegalovirus exposure and HLA in healthy donors. The PCR employed 60 Vbeta primers together with 13 Jbeta primers. Here immunoSEQ multiplex PCR was the method, and the copy in TCRdb shows in-frame clones only, minus some. The data contain 150,000 to 200,000 clones, around 84% of them singletons. V was clipped by 1 base and J by 4 bases; unmatched bases: 14. This CDR3 is 19 amino acids long. In germline, CDR1 is SGHVS, CDR2 FNYEAQ. The sequenced sample consisted of PBMCs. This clonotype was sampled from a woman between 18 and 29 years old in good health and CMV-seronegative. The chain joins TRBV7-6 to TRBJ1-4, with 8 positions matching TRBD1. CDR3 coding DNA: TGTGCCAGCAGCTTAGAGCTCAAACCGATCAGGGGGCGTAATGAAAAACTGTTTTTT. Encoded protein: CASSLELKPIRGRNEKLFF.